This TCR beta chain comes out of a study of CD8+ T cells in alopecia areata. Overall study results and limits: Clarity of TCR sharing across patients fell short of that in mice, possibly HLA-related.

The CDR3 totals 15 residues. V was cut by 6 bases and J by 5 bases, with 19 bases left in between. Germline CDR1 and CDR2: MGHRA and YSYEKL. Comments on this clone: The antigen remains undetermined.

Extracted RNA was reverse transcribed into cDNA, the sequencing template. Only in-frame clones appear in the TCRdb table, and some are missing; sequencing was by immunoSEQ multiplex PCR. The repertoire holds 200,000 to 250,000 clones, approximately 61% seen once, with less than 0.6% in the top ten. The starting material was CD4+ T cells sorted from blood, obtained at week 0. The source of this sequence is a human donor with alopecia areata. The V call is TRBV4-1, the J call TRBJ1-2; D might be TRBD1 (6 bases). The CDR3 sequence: CASRPLGGGRYGYTF. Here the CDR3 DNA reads TGCGCCAGCAGACCTCTGGGTGGGGGCCGGTATGGCTACACCTTC.